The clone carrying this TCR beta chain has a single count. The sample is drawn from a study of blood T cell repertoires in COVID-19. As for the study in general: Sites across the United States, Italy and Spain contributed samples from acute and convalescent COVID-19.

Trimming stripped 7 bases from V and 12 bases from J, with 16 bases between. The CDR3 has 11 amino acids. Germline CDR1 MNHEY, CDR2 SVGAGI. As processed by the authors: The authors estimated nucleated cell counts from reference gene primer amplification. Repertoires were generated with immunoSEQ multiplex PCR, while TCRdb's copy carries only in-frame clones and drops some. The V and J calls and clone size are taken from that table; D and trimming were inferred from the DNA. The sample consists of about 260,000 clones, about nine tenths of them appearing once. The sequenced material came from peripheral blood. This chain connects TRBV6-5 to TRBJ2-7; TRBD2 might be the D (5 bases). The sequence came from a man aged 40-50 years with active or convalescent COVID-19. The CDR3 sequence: CASNEEGVWYF. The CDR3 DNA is TGTGCCAGCAACGAAGAGGGCGTCTGGTACTTC.